A single sample gave rise to the 2 T cell receptor beta chains below, sequenced in a study of vaccination effects on CD4 cells after COVID-19. Assay used: immunoSEQ multiplex PCR; TCRdb lists only in-frame clones, some missing. The sample shows around 20,000 clones, 70% of them seen only once. With the ViraFEST assay, the study expanded antigen-specific CD4+ T cells using viral peptide pools, then sequenced them. Researchers isolated CD4+ T cells once about eleven days of culture had elapsed. The antigens these receptors bind are not known. Specimen: CD4+ T cells from PBMCs cultured with HCoV-229E spike peptides, collected before COVID-19 vaccination. The receptors here all came from a human donor who received a COVID-19 vaccine.

The V and J genes are TRBV27 and TRBJ1-2, with 7 bases identical to TRBD1. Germline loops: CDR1 MNHEY, CDR2 SMNVEV (reference sequence). CDR3 size: 14 residues. V lost 6 bases to trimming and J lost 7 bases; unmatched junction nucleotides: 11. Here the CDR3 DNA reads TGTGCCAGCAGACCCGACAGGGTTACGAGTGGCTACACCTTC. It encodes CASRPDRVTSGYTF.

The chain uses TRBV19 and TRBJ1-1; maybe TRBD1 (6 bases). V lost 4 bases and J 4 bases, leaving 16 bases between the germline ends. Looked up from germline, CDR1 is LNHDA and CDR2 is SQIVND (reference sequence). The CDR3 contains 15 residues. The CDR3 sequence: CASSTTWGGVTEAFF. The CDR3, as DNA: TGTGCCAGTAGTACGACCTGGGGGGGCGTCACTGAAGCTTTCTTT.